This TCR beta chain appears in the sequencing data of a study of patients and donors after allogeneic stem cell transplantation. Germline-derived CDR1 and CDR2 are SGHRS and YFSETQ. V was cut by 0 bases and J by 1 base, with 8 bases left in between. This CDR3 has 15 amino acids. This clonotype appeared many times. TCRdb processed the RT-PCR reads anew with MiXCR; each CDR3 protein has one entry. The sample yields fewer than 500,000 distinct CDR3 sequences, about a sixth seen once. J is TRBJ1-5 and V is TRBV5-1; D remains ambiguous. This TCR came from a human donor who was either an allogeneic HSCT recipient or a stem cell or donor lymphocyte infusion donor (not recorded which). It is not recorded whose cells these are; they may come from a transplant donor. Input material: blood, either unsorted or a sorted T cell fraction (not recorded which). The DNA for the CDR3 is TGCGCCAGCAGCTTGGAGAGCCCAAGCAATCAGCCCCAGCATTTT. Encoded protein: CASSLESPSNQPQHF.